This entry lists 3 T cell receptor beta chains sequenced from one sample in a study of cytomegalovirus exposure and HLA in healthy donors. The primer mix had 60 Vbeta and 13 Jbeta primers. TCRdb's table, derived via immunoSEQ multiplex PCR, lists solely in-frame clones and lacks some. The data contain around 130,000 clones, approximately 82% of them singletons. What was sequenced was PBMCs. All receptors derive from a man between 50 and 59 years old in good health and CMV-seronegative.

The V call is TRBV19, the J call TRBJ1-6; TRBD1 matches 11 bases. The V and J ends lost 3 bases and 7 bases, in that order; junction bases with no gene match: 5. This CDR3 is built from 16 residues. Germline loops: CDR1 LNHDA, CDR2 SQIVND (reference sequence). The CDR3 DNA is TGTGCCAGTAGTATGGCCGGGACAGGGGGGAATTCACCCCTCCACTTT. This gives the protein CASSMAGTGGNSPLHF.

This clone was counted a single time. The chain uses TRBV18 and TRBJ2-5; D ambiguous. V was shortened by 1 base and J by 5 bases, with 11 bases between the two germline ends. Germline V gene lookup returns CDR1 KGHSH and CDR2 LQKENI. CDR3 size: 14 residues. CDR3 residues: CASSPRADSETQYF. The CDR3 DNA reads as TGTGCCAGCTCACCACGTGCGGATTCGGAGACCCAGTACTTC.

The V and J genes are TRBV5-6 and TRBJ1-1; D unresolved. V was pared by 2 bases and J by 8 bases, with 10 bases between. The CDR3 has 12 residues. Germline assignment: CDR1 SGHDT and CDR2 YYEEEE. This CDR3 is CASSFYGVEAFF. The CDR3 coding sequence is TGTGCCAGCAGCTTTTACGGAGTGGAAGCTTTCTTT.